Listed here are 20 T cell receptor beta chains from one sample, sequenced in a study of blood T cell repertoires in COVID-19. Produced via immunoSEQ multiplex PCR; TCRdb's table is partial and in-frame only. Of 300,000 to 450,000 clones listed, approximately 89% are singletons. Material: peripheral blood. These receptors were obtained from a woman aged 55-69 years with COVID-19, enrolled during active disease.

This rearrangement joins TRBV9 to TRBJ2-2, with D perhaps matching TRBD1 (5 bases). Trimming left V 0 bases short and J 3 bases short, with 9 bases between. The CDR3 totals 15 residues. Germline V lookup: CDR1 SGDLS, CDR2 YYNGEE. CDR3 amino acids: CASSVEGLDTGELFF. DNA of the CDR3: TGTGCCAGCAGCGTAGAGGGGCTCGACACCGGGGAGCTGTTTTTT.

The V call is TRBV19, the J call TRBJ1-5; D is unresolved. The V end was cut by 2 bases, the J end by 6 bases, with 14 bases between. The CDR3 sequence is 15 residues long. Germline values: CDR1 LNHDA, CDR2 SQIVND (reference sequence). The CDR3 loop is CASSIIWGASQPQHF. The CDR3 DNA reads TGTGCCAGTAGTATAATTTGGGGAGCCAGTCAGCCCCAGCATTTT.

The chain recombines TRBV6-5 with TRBJ2-2; a possible D gene is TRBD1 (5 bases). Trimming took 0 bases from V and 8 from J, leaving 13 bases between them. Germline V gives CDR1 MNHEY, CDR2 SVGAGI. The CDR3 runs 15 residues. The CDR3 nucleotides read TGTGCCAGCAGTTACTCTAGGCAGGGCAAAGGGGAGCTGTTTTTT. It is translated as CASSYSRQGKGELFF.

V gene TRBV5-1 combines with J gene TRBJ1-1; D is perhaps TRBD1 (6 bases). Germline V gene data show CDR1 as SGHRS and CDR2 as YFSETQ. The CDR3 is 14 amino acids. Trimming left V 1 base short and J 4 bases short, with 11 bases between. The CDR3 sequence: CASSLQGLGTEAFF. In nucleotides, the CDR3 is TGCGCCAGCAGCTTGCAGGGGTTGGGCACTGAAGCTTTCTTT.

The chain carries TRBV6-5 and TRBJ2-7; D possibly corresponds to TRBD1 (5 bases). Germline assignment: CDR1 MNHEY and CDR2 SVGAGI. The CDR3 is 14 residues long. V lost 1 base and J lost 2, with 9 bases in between. The CDR3 coding sequence is TGTGCCAGCAGTTACTTCCAGGGCCCCTACGAGCAGTACTTC. Translated: CASSYFQGPYEQYF.

This chain joins TRBV5-1 and TRBJ1-1; 11 bases map to TRBD1. V dropped 4 bases and J dropped 4; count of bases not matched to a gene: 3. Germline V CDR1 and CDR2: SGHRS, YFSETQ. The CDR3 loop spans 14 amino acids. CDR3 amino acids: CASSTGTGGTEAFF. The CDR3 DNA is TGCGCCAGCAGCACCGGGACAGGGGGCACTGAAGCTTTCTTT.

This clone was found a few times. The chain has TRBV7-3 and TRBJ1-2; 9 bases fit TRBD1. CDR1 is SGHTA, CDR2 FQGTGA, per germline. V shed 5 bases and J 6 bases; nucleotides not matched to a gene: 10. The CDR3 covers 15 residues. The DNA of the CDR3 is TGTGCCAGCAGCCCGGGACAGGGATATGGCCATGGCTACACCTTC. Encoded protein: CASSPGQGYGHGYTF.

V gene TRBV5-1 combines with J gene TRBJ2-6; TRBD1 matches 8 bases. CDR3 length: 19 amino acids. Germline V CDR1 and CDR2: SGHRS, YFSETQ. With V trimmed by 2 bases and J by 1 base, 11 bases remained unmatched. The CDR3 nucleotides read TGCGCCAGCAGCTTTAGGGGACAGGCTCCCCTTTCTGGGGCCAACGTCCTGACTTTC. Amino acid sequence: CASSFRGQAPLSGANVLTF.

The chain joins TRBV5-6 to TRBJ2-2, with no clear D. This CDR3 has 15 amino acids. V was pared by 0 bases and J by 0 bases, with 6 bases between. Germline CDR1 SGHDT, CDR2 YYEEEE. CDR3 residues: CASSLGYTNTGELFF. CDR3 sequence (DNA): TGTGCCAGCAGCTTGGGGTACACGAACACCGGGGAGCTGTTTTTT.

The chain employs TRBV11-2 and TRBJ1-5; the D is unclear. The V end lost 3 bases, the J end lost 4 bases, and 7 bases lay between the germline ends. The length of the CDR3 is 13 residues. The germline CDR1 and CDR2 sequences are SGHAT and FQNNGV. The CDR3 loop is CASSFGVNQPQHF. The CDR3 DNA reads TGTGCCAGCAGCTTCGGGGTTAATCAGCCCCAGCATTTT.

This clone was detected only a few times. The V gene is TRBV11-2, the J gene TRBJ2-4; 8 bases align to TRBD2. In germline, CDR1 is SGHAT, CDR2 FQNNGV. V dropped 8 bases and J dropped 8; count of bases not matched to a gene: 20. CDR3 length: 17 residues. CDR3 bases: TGTGCCAGCGGTCCATGGGCATCGGGACTAGGGCCAGACATTCAGTACTTC. This codes for CASGPWASGLGPDIQYF.

The chain couples TRBV7-9 to TRBJ2-2, with 8 nucleotides matching TRBD1. Unmatched junction bases numbered 6, after V lost 6 bases and J lost 3 bases. CDR3 size: 15 residues. CDR1 and CDR2 (germline): SEHNR, FQNEAQ (reference sequence). The CDR3 reads CASRSPQGDTGELFF. CDR3 bases: TGTGCCAGCAGATCGCCACAGGGGGACACCGGGGAGCTGTTTTTT.

Only one count was recorded for this clone. The chain recombines TRBV3-1 (or the pseudogene TRBV3-2) with TRBJ2-3, with 10 bases aligning to TRBD2. Germline loops: CDR1 LGHDT, CDR2 YNNKEL (reference sequence). V lost 4 bases to trimming and J lost 2 bases; unmatched junction nucleotides: 9. This CDR3 spans 17 amino acids. The CDR3 reads CASSPFSGGHPTDTQYF. The CDR3 DNA reads TGTGCCAGCAGCCCCTTTAGCGGGGGGCATCCCACAGATACGCAGTATTTT.

This clone was seen more than once but under ten times. The sample carries other DNA sequences with the same CDR3. The chain recombines TRBV15 with TRBJ1-1, with 9 nucleotides matching TRBD1. This CDR3 comprises 13 residues. Germline trimming cut 3 bases from V and 6 bases from J; bases unmatched to any gene: 2. CDR1 is LNHNV and CDR2 is YYDKDF in the germline V gene (reference sequence). The CDR3 protein is CATSRDRGSEAFF. The CDR3 bases are TGTGCCACCAGCAGGGACAGGGGCTCTGAAGCTTTCTTT.

With regard to this clone: The same CDR3 arises from other DNA sequences in this sample as well. V and J are TRBV15 and TRBJ1-3; D is uncertain. V lost 0 bases, J lost 1 base, and 10 bases lay in between. The V gene's germline CDR1 is LNHNV and CDR2 YYDKDF (reference sequence). The CDR3 is 16 amino acids. In DNA form, the CDR3 reads TGTGCCACCAGCAGAGAGGACGGACTATCTGGAAACACCATATATTTT. This codes for CATSREDGLSGNTIYF. The full variable domain, in which reference TRBV15 and TRBJ1-3 provide the parts outside the CDR3, is DAMVIQNPRYQVTQFGKPVTLSCSQTLNHNVMYWYQQKSSQAPKLLFHYYDKDFNNEADTPDNFQSRRPNTSFCFLDIRSPGLGDTAMYLCATSREDGLSGNTIYFGEGSWLTVV.

The chain employs TRBV11-2 and TRBJ1-2, with 8 positions matching TRBD1. CDR3 length: 13 residues. The trim removed 5 bases at V and 4 bases at J, leaving 3 bases unmatched. CDR1 is SGHAT, CDR2 FQNNGV, per germline. The CDR3 bases are TGTGCCAGCAGCGAGGGACAGGCCTATGGCTACACCTTC. It codes for CASSEGQAYGYTF.

The V gene is TRBV5-1, the J gene TRBJ1-1; possibly TRBD1 for D (5 bases). The CDR3 has 15 amino acids. V lost 1 base to trimming and J lost 1 base, with 11 bases between them. Germline-derived CDR1 and CDR2 are SGHRS and YFSETQ. CDR3 sequence reads: CASSLMGQENTEAFF. The DNA of the CDR3 is TGCGCCAGCAGCTTGATGGGGCAGGAGAACACTGAAGCTTTCTTT.

J is TRBJ1-6 and V is TRBV6-6; 8 bases align to TRBD1. Trimming removed 2 bases from V and 10 bases from J; junction bases left unmatched: 7. The CDR3 covers 15 residues. The germline V gene has CDR1 MNHNY and CDR2 SVGAGI (reference sequence). CDR3 bases: TGTGCCAGCAGTTACGAGGACAGGGCCAGATCACCCCTCCACTTT. This codes for CASSYEDRARSPLHF.

In its sample, this clone was seen a few times. V and J are TRBV19 and TRBJ1-5, with TRBD1 matching over 7 bases. Trimming cost V 4 bases and J 0 bases; bases outside gene matches: 12. The CDR3 loop spans 18 amino acids. The V gene's germline CDR1 is LNHDA and CDR2 SQIVND (reference sequence). CDR3 nucleotide sequence: TGTGCCAGTAGTACCGACAGGGCCCGTACTCTTAGCAATCAGCCCCAGCATTTT. It translates to CASSTDRARTLSNQPQHF.

The chain's CDR3 is CASSQDSELGNTIYF. The CDR3 DNA sequence: TGTGCCAGCAGCCAAGATAGCGAGCTTGGAAACACCATATATTTT. The chain employs TRBV3-1 (or the pseudogene TRBV3-2) and TRBJ1-3; D remains unclear. The CDR3 runs to 15 residues. The V end was cut by 0 bases, the J end by 3 bases, with 9 bases between. Per the germline V gene, CDR1 is LGHDT and CDR2 is YNNKEL (reference sequence).